Below are 22 T cell receptor beta chains sequenced from a single sample in a study of blood T cell repertoires in COVID-19. The protocol was immunoSEQ multiplex PCR, while the TCRdb copy is restricted to in-frame clones and leaves out a portion. The table includes about 390,000 clones, just under 90% detected once. The source material was PBMCs or T cells enriched from blood (not recorded which). All receptors come from a woman aged 50 to 65 who had recovered from COVID-19.

A remark on this clone: A much larger clone sits a single nucleotide away, making a read error possible. The chain employs TRBV28 and TRBJ1-2; D is perhaps TRBD1 (6 bases). CDR1 MDHEN and CDR2 SYDVKM come from the germline V gene. Trimming took 6 bases from V and 4 from J, leaving 9 bases between them. This CDR3 is built from 12 residues. CDR3 sequence: CASSPGAYGYTF. The CDR3 coding sequence is TGTGCCAGCAGCCCAGGGGCCTATGGCTACACCTTC.

The chain carries TRBV6-9 and TRBJ2-3, with a weak D call TRBD2 (6 bases). Per the germline V gene, CDR1 is MNHGY and CDR2 is SVAAGI. The CDR3 extends over 16 amino acids. V shed 8 bases and J shed 4 bases, with 22 bases lying between them. The CDR3 sequence: CASRWRDCLEADTQYF. For the CDR3, the DNA is TGTGCCAGCCGATGGCGGGACTGCCTCGAGGCAGATACGCAGTATTTT.

A single count supports this clone. This chain uses TRBV12-3 or TRBV12-4 with TRBJ2-4; D is undetermined. Trimming left V 2 bases short and J 8 bases short, with 10 bases between. The CDR3 contains 13 residues. The CDR3 reads CASSLLIGYIQYF. The DNA of the CDR3 is TGTGCCAGCAGTTTACTCATTGGCTACATTCAGTACTTC.

This chain connects TRBV4-2 to TRBJ2-3; D may be TRBD2 (6 bases). Germline V CDR1 and CDR2: LGHNA, YNFKEQ. V lost 4 bases and J lost 2, with 10 bases in between. This CDR3 is 14 amino acids long. In nucleotides, the CDR3 is TGTGCCAGCAGCCCCGGGACTCACACAGATACGCAGTATTTT. This gives the protein CASSPGTHTDTQYF.

This clone was recorded only once. The rearrangement uses TRBV5-8 and TRBJ1-2; TRBD1 aligns across 10 bases. Germline CDR1 and CDR2: SGHTS and YDEGEE. The CDR3 is 14 amino acids. V dropped 6 bases and J dropped 4; count of bases not matched to a gene: 6. The CDR3 loop is CASTTRDRGYGYTF. The DNA of the CDR3 is TGTGCCAGCACCACCCGGGACAGGGGCTATGGCTACACCTTC.

The chain employs TRBV7-8 and TRBJ1-4, with unresolved D. V shed 5 bases and J shed 3 bases, with 10 bases lying between them. CDR3 length equals 14 residues. From germline, CDR1 is SGHVS and CDR2 FQNEAQ. The CDR3, as DNA: TGTGCCAGCAGCATGACGGGTTCTAATGAAAAACTGTTTTTT. It is translated as CASSMTGSNEKLFF.

The chain is built from TRBV2 and TRBJ1-1, with 7 bases fitting TRBD1. With V trimmed by 6 bases and J by 5 bases, 6 bases remained unmatched. This CDR3 contains 13 residues. The germline gives CDR1 SNHLY, CDR2 FYNNEI. Here the CDR3 DNA reads TGTGCCAGCAGGGGGGACAGCGGTACTGAAGCTTTCTTT. It yields the protein CASRGDSGTEAFF.

The chain carries TRBV2 and TRBJ1-3; perhaps TRBD1 as D (5 bases). Germline assignment: CDR1 SNHLY and CDR2 FYNNEI. Trimming removed 11 bases from V and 0 bases from J, with 20 bases in between. CDR3 length: 16 amino acids. CDR3 DNA: TGTGCCGCAGTGGATTTTGGACAAAACTCTGGAAACACCATATATTTT. It translates to CAAVDFGQNSGNTIYF.

The chain uses TRBV27 and TRBJ1-2; D is ambiguous. The V gene's germline CDR1 is MNHEY and CDR2 SMNVEV (reference sequence). The CDR3 extends over 13 amino acids. Trimming took 2 bases from V and 5 from J, leaving 9 bases between them. The CDR3 protein is CASSLTYGYGYTF. CDR3 coding DNA: TGTGCCAGCAGTTTAACCTACGGTTATGGCTACACCTTC.

The chain couples TRBV27 to TRBJ2-1, with 7 bases aligning to TRBD2. Germline V gives CDR1 MNHEY, CDR2 SMNVEV (reference sequence). This CDR3 region has 14 residues. V lost 5 bases, J lost 1 base, and 2 bases stayed unmatched. Here the CDR3 reads CASSIAGSYNEQFF. CDR3 DNA sequence: TGTGCCAGCAGTATAGCGGGTTCCTACAATGAGCAGTTCTTC.

The genes are TRBV19 and TRBJ2-3, with TRBD2 matching 10 bases. The CDR3 is made up of 16 amino acids. V was clipped by 4 bases and J by 4 bases; unmatched bases: 8. Germline V gene sequence: CDR1 LNHDA, CDR2 SQIVND (reference sequence). DNA of the CDR3: TGTGCCAGTAGTACGACCAGCGGGGGGGCCTCAGATACGCAGTATTTT. Translation: CASSTTSGGASDTQYF.

The chain recombines TRBV29-1 with TRBJ2-2; TRBD1 agrees at 10 bases. V trimming: 1 base; J trimming: 0 bases; junction bases outside the gene matches: 5. Germline loops: CDR1 SQVTM, CDR2 ANQGSEA. The CDR3 loop spans 17 amino acids. The CDR3 DNA follows: TGCAGCGTTGAAGGGACAGGGGGATTTACGAACACCGGGGAGCTGTTTTTT. Its translation is CSVEGTGGFTNTGELFF.

The chain recombines TRBV7-8 with TRBJ1-5; 9 nucleotides line up with TRBD1. The germline gives CDR1 SGHVS, CDR2 FQNEAQ. The CDR3 covers 16 residues. With V trimmed by 5 bases and J by 0 bases, 5 bases remained unmatched. The CDR3 here is CASSPTGGYSNQPQHF. CDR3 nucleotides: TGTGCCAGCAGCCCGACAGGGGGATATAGCAATCAGCCCCAGCATTTT.

This clone was counted once. The gene calls are TRBV5-1 and TRBJ2-3; D might be TRBD1 (6 bases). The CDR3 contains 14 residues. The V gene lost 4 bases and the J gene lost 0 bases, with 9 bases spanning the gap. CDR1 is SGHRS and CDR2 is YFSETQ in the germline V gene. The CDR3 sequence: CASSGTPSTDTQYF. In DNA, the CDR3 is TGCGCCAGCAGCGGGACACCCAGCACAGATACGCAGTATTTT.

The rearrangement uses TRBV3-1 (or the pseudogene TRBV3-2) and TRBJ2-2; 8 bases line up with TRBD1. The trim removed 4 bases at V and 8 bases at J, leaving 6 bases unmatched. The CDR3 extends over 14 amino acids. Germline values: CDR1 LGHDT, CDR2 YNNKEL (reference sequence). The CDR3 coding sequence is TGTGCCAGCAGCCTCCAGGGGGCAGCTGGGGAGCTGTTTTTT. Its protein is CASSLQGAAGELFF.

The chain uses TRBV28 and TRBJ2-4; no definite D call. The CDR3 runs 20 residues. Germline CDR1 is MDHEN and CDR2 is SYDVKM. V dropped 4 bases and J dropped 3 bases, with 28 bases sitting between them. This CDR3 reads CASSSATLVLPTPGKNIQYF. In DNA, the CDR3 is TGTGCCAGCAGTTCCGCAACTCTAGTCCTCCCCACCCCCGGCAAAAACATTCAGTACTTC.

This sequence joins TRBV2 and TRBJ2-4, with TRBD1 matching over 8 bases. The V gene end was trimmed by 0 bases and the J gene end by 1 base; junction bases not matched to a gene: 8. Germline V gene data show CDR1 as SNHLY and CDR2 as FYNNEI. CDR3 size: 18 residues. The CDR3 coding sequence is TGTGCCAGCAGTGAAGCAGGACAGGGATTCATGGCCAAAAACATTCAGTACTTC. It is translated as CASSEAGQGFMAKNIQYF.

J is TRBJ1-2 and V is TRBV3-1 (or the pseudogene TRBV3-2); the D is unclear. V was clipped by 1 base and J by 7 bases, with 10 bases between them. CDR1 is LGHDT and CDR2 is YNNKEL in the germline V gene (reference sequence). This CDR3 region has 13 residues. In DNA, the CDR3 is TGTGCCAGCAGCCAAGGTAGGAGTCTTGGCTACACCTTC. Amino acid sequence: CASSQGRSLGYTF.

The chain links TRBV5-1 to TRBJ2-5; the match to TRBD2 covers 10 bases. The V gene's germline CDR1 is SGHRS and CDR2 YFSETQ. The CDR3 has 15 amino acids. The J segment lost 5 bases and the V segment lost 3 bases, leaving 7 bases of the junction unmatched. CDR3 sequence: CASSSTAGGRETQYF. The CDR3 region has the DNA TGCGCCAGCAGCTCCACAGCGGGGGGGCGGGAGACCCAGTACTTC.

The V call is TRBV19, the J call TRBJ1-1; D may be TRBD1 (5 bases). In germline, CDR1 is LNHDA, CDR2 SQIVND (reference sequence). Trimming removed 7 bases from V and 0 bases from J, with 15 bases in between. This CDR3 has 15 residues. CDR3 in DNA: TGTGCCAGTAATTCGTTGGGGGGAGTGAACACTGAAGCTTTCTTT. It codes for CASNSLGGVNTEAFF. Based on the CDR3 plus reference TRBV19 and TRBJ1-1, the full variable domain is DGGITQSPKYLFRKEGQNVTLSCEQNLNHDAMYWYRQDPGQGLRLIYYSQIVNDFQKGDIAEGYSVSREKKESFPLTVTSAQKNPTAFYLCASNSLGGVNTEAFFGQGTRLTVV.

The CDR3 sequence: CASSIGGTKNTGELFF. DNA of the CDR3: TGTGCCAGTAGTATAGGAGGGACAAAGAACACCGGGGAGCTGTTTTTT. The V call is TRBV19, the J call TRBJ2-2, with a tentative D call TRBD1 (6 bases). Germline CDR1 and CDR2: LNHDA and SQIVND (reference sequence). CDR3 length equals 16 residues. The V end lost 1 base, the J end lost 1 base, and 10 bases lay between the germline ends. Supplemented by reference TRBV19 and TRBJ2-2, the full variable domain reads DGGITQSPKYLFRKEGQNVTLSCEQNLNHDAMYWYRQDPGQGLRLIYYSQIVNDFQKGDIAEGYSVSREKKESFPLTVTSAQKNPTAFYLCASSIGGTKNTGELFFGEGSRLTVL.

The chain joins TRBV29-1 to TRBJ1-2; D not certain. The V end was cut by 3 bases, the J end by 6 bases, with 20 bases between. Germline V gene lookup returns CDR1 SQVTM and CDR2 ANQGSEA. This CDR3 contains 15 residues. In DNA, the CDR3 is TGCAGCGTTGACCCCCGGGATCCTAGGACCCATGGCTACACCTTC. Protein: CSVDPRDPRTHGYTF.